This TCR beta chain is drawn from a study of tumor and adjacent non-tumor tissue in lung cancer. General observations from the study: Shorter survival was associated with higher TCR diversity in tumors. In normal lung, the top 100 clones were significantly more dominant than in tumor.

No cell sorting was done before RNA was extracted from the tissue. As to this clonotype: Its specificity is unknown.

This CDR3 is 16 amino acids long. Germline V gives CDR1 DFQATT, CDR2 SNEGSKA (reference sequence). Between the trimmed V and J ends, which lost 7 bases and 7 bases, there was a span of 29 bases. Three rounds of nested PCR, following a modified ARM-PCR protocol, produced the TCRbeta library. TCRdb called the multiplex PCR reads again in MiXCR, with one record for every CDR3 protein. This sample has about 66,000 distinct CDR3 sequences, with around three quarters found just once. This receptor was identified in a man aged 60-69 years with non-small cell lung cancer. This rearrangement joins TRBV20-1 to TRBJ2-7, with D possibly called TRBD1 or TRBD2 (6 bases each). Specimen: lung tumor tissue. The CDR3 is CSVSDPRRGTRYEQYF. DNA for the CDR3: TGCAGTGTTAGCGACCCCCGACGGGGGACACGCTATGAGCAGTACTTC.